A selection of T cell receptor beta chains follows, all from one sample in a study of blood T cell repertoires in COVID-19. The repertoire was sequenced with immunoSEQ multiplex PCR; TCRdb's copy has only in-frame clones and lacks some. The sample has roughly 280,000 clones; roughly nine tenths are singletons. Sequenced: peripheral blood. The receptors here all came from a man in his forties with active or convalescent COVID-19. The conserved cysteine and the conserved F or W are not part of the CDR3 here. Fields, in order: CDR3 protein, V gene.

ASSSTGANVLT,TRBV5-5
ASSLEWTSGRASYNEQF,TRBV7-9
ASSKGQGVRYEQY,TRBV21-1
ASSLDSNYGYT,TRBV5-5
ASSYSQGYNSPLH,TRBV6-5
SVAAPITGAF,TRBV29-1
ATSEQGSGSPDTQY,TRBV24-1
ASSIVRQPQH,TRBV19
ATSNPALGGSSSYNEQF,TRBV24-1
ASTYGGGSDIAGELF,TRBV5-4
SVGTGGQEQF,TRBV29-1
ASGLQGRDGYT,TRBV12-5
ASSQTGVPF,TRBV11-2
ATSDFSSREQY,TRBV24-1
ASRVSRVAYNEQF,TRBV6-5
ASSLLPSGRGEQF,TRBV27
ASSSMGGNNQPQH,TRBV28
ADGTGVPGELF,TRBV19
ASSPYDRGEVETQY,TRBV18
AISENGPRNTIY,TRBV10-3
ASKNGGVQETQY,TRBV6-5
ASSYWGQQDEQY,TRBV6-1
ASSLEVGQGTKNIQY,TRBV7-2
ASTGNRYSGNTIY,TRBV6-7
ASSLGSPQKGNTIY,TRBV5-4
ASSLASGVETQY,TRBV5-6
ASSDNLDTEAF,TRBV6-6
ASSQDKGLQPQH,TRBV4-2
ASSVAGGTGYNEQF,TRBV9
ATKTGGAGNSPLH,TRBV28
ASTILRGLGGEKLF,TRBV28
ASAPDRLRHGIQY,TRBV6-5
ASSQDHGSGYTGELF,TRBV4-1
ASSVVTTGELF,TRBV9
ASRASGSLQY,TRBV3-1/TRBV3-2
ASSRPDRYSPLH,TRBV28
ASSEQGFAREQY,TRBV25-1
ATSDFRRAGDNEQF,TRBV24-1
ASTPGGNQPQH,TRBV6-5
ASSPTNDFYGYT,TRBV11-2
GQYRGGIYGYT,TRBV21-1
ASSGASGGALYQDTQY,TRBV5-5
ASRGQGNTGELF,TRBV28
ASSLGRQGAEAF,TRBV5-1
ASSHRTGGGLEQY,TRBV3-1/TRBV3-2
ASSELLGGNQPQH,TRBV6-1
ASSLTGATNYGYT,TRBV27